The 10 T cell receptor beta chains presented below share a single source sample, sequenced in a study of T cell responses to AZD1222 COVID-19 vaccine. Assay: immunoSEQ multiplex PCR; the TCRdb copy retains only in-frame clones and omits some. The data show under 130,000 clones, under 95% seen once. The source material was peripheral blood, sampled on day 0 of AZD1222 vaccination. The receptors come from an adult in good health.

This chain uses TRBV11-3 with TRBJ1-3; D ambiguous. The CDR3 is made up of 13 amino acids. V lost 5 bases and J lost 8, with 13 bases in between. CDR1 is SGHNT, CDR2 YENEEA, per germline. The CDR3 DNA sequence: TGTGCCAGCAGCGGAGGTCTTGGGGACACCATATATTTT. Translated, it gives CASSGGLGDTIYF. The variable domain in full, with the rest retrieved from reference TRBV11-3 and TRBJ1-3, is EAGVVQSPRYKIIEKKQPVAFWCNPISGHNTLYWYLQNLGQGPELLIRYENEEAVDDSQLPKDRFSAERLKGVDSTLKIQPAELGDSAVYLCASSGGLGDTIYFGEGSWLTVV.

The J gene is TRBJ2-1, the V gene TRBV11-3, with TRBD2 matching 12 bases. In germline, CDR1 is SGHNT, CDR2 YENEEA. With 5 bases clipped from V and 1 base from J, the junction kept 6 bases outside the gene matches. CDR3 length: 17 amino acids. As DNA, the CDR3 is TGTGCCAGCAGCCCGAGGACTAGCGGGAAGTCCTACAATGAGCAGTTCTTC. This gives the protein CASSPRTSGKSYNEQFF.

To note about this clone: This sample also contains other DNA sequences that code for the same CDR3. DNA of the CDR3: TGCGCCAGCAGCTTGGAAGGGGGAGAGACCCAGTACTTC. Translation gives CASSLEGGETQYF. The rearrangement uses TRBV5-1 and TRBJ2-5; D is possibly TRBD1 (6 bases). V lost 0 bases to trimming and J lost 4 bases, with 7 bases between them. Germline V CDR1 and CDR2: SGHRS, YFSETQ. This CDR3 is 13 amino acids long.

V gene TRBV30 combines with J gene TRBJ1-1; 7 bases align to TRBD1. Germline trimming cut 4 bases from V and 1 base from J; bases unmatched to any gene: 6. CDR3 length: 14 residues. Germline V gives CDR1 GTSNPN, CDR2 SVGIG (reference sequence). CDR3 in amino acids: CAWNPRDRNTEAFF. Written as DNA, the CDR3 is TGTGCCTGGAACCCACGGGACAGGAACACTGAAGCTTTCTTT.

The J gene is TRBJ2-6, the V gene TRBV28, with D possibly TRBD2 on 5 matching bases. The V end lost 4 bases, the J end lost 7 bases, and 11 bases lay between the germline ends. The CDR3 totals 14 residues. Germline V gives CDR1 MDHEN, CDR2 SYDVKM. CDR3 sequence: CASSSPGEANVLTF. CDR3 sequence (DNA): TGTGCCAGCAGTTCCCCCGGGGAAGCCAACGTCCTGACTTTC.

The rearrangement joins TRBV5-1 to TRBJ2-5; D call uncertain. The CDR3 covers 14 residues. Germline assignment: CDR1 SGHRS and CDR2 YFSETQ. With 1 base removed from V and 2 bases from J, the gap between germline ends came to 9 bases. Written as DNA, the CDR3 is TGCGCCAGCAGCTTGCGAACGGCGCAAGAGACCCAGTACTTC. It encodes CASSLRTAQETQYF.

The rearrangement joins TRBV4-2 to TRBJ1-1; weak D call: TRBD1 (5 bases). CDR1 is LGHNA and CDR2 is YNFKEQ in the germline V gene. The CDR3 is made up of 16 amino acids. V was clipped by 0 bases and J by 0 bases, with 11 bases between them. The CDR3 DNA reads TGTGCCAGCAGCCAAGAATCCGCGGGGGTGAACACTGAAGCTTTCTTT. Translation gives CASSQESAGVNTEAFF.

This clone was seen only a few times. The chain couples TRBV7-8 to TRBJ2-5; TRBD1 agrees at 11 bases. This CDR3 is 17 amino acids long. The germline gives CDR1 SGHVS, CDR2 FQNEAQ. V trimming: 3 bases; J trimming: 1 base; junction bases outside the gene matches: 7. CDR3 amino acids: CASSLAPGQGGQETQYF. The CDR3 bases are TGTGCCAGCAGCTTGGCTCCGGGACAGGGGGGCCAAGAGACCCAGTACTTC.

The CDR3 region is CASSLRGEGNSPLHF. The CDR3 nucleotides are TGTGCCAGCAGCTTACGGGGGGAGGGAAATTCACCCCTCCACTTT. This chain connects TRBV7-9 to TRBJ1-6, with D perhaps matching TRBD1 (5 bases). Germline V gene lookup returns CDR1 SEHNR and CDR2 FQNEAQ (reference sequence). This CDR3 region has 15 residues. Trimming cost V 2 bases and J 7 bases, with 12 bases left between them. The variable domain in full, with the rest retrieved from reference TRBV7-9 and TRBJ1-6, is DTGVSQNPRHKITKRGQNVTFRCDPISEHNRLYWYRQTLGQGPEFLTYFQNEAQLEKSRLLSDRFSAERPKGSFSTLEIQRTEQGDSAMYLCASSLRGEGNSPLHFGNGTRLTVT.

The CDR3 loop reads CASSFSIQGAQGSNYGYTF. DNA for the CDR3: TGCGCCAGCAGCTTCTCAATCCAGGGGGCACAGGGGTCTAACTATGGCTACACCTTC. The chain joins TRBV5-1 to TRBJ1-2, with 8 bases matching TRBD1. Germline assignment: CDR1 SGHRS and CDR2 YFSETQ. The CDR3 covers 19 residues. J lost 0 bases, V lost 2 bases, and 15 bases had no gene match.